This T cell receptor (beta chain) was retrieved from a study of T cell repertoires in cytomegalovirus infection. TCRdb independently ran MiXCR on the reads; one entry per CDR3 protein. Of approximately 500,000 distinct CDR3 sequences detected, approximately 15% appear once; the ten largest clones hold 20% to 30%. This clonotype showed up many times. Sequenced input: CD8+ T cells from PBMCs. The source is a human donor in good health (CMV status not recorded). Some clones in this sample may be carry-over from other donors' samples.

CDR3 bases: TGTGCCAGCAGCAAGGGACAGGCTTTGGCAAACTATGGCTACACCTTC. It is translated as CASSKGQALANYGYTF. The gene calls are TRBV7-2 and TRBJ1-2; 8 bases are shared with TRBD1. Germline loops: CDR1 SGHTA, CDR2 FQGNSA. V trimming: 5 bases; J trimming: 2 bases; junction bases outside the gene matches: 10. This CDR3 is 16 amino acids long.